Listed here are 28 T cell receptor beta chains from one sample, sequenced in a study of monozygotic twins with inflammatory bowel disease (dated by TCRdb to between 2017 and 2020). Library method: 5' RACE. Sequencing instrument: Illumina HiSeq 2500. Once TCRdb had reprocessed the reads, it stored one entry per CDR3 protein sequence and supplied no DNA. The sample's own table lists approximately 400,000 distinct CDR3 sequences. Together, the top ten hold just over 2.5% of the sample. The sequencing input was blood. Receptor source: a human donor with ulcerative colitis or Crohn's disease, or a healthy co-twin of an affected twin (not recorded which).

This chain links TRBV30 with TRBJ2-5. Germline CDR1 is GTSNPN and CDR2 is SVGIG (reference sequence). The CDR3 extends over 14 amino acids. The CDR3 region is CAWSWTTQRETQYF.

The chain carries TRBV20-1 and TRBJ1-5; TCRdb lists TRBD1, though no DNA is available to test this call. The CDR3 length is 13 residues. Germline V gene lookup returns CDR1 DFQATT and CDR2 SNEGSKA (reference sequence). CDR3 sequence: CSAHGQRDQPQHF.

V usage is TRBV9 and J usage is TRBJ2-5; no DNA is available, so the TRBD1 call from TCRdb remains unchecked. The CDR3 sequence is 16 residues long. Germline CDR1 SGDLS, CDR2 YYNGEE. The CDR3 is CASSVASGQGSETQYF.

The chain recombines TRBV7-2 with TRBJ2-3; with no DNA, the TCRdb D assignment of TRBD2 cannot be verified. CDR1 and CDR2 from the germline V gene are SGHTA and FQGNSA. CDR3 size: 17 residues. CDR3 region: CASSLVGGGAGTDTQYF.

CDR3 protein: CRRGGTAGKNIQYF. The chain uses TRBV20-1 and TRBJ2-4; there is no DNA to check the TCRdb D call of TRBD2. The CDR3 is made up of 14 amino acids. Germline loops: CDR1 DFQATT, CDR2 SNEGSKA (reference sequence).

This chain joins TRBV7-2 and TRBJ2-5; TCRdb designates TRBD1, a call that cannot be tested without DNA. Germline V CDR1 and CDR2: SGHTA, FQGNSA. CDR3 length: 15 amino acids. CDR3 in amino acids: CASSLELTGSETQYF.

The chain is built from TRBV29-1 and TRBJ2-5; TCRdb lists TRBD2, though no DNA is available to test this call. Germline V lookup: CDR1 SQVTM, CDR2 ANQGSEA. The CDR3 extends over 14 amino acids. The CDR3 sequence is CSADGPTLQETQYF. Full variable domain (missing parts from reference TRBV29-1 and TRBJ2-5): SAVISQKPSRDICQRGTSLTIQCQVDSQVTMMFWYRQQPGQSLTLIATANQGSEATYESGFVIDKFPISRPNLTFSTLTVSNMSPEDSSIYLCSADGPTLQETQYFGPGTRLLVL.

The V gene is TRBV12-3 or TRBV12-4, the J gene TRBJ1-1; TCRdb designates TRBD1, a call that cannot be tested without DNA. The CDR3 runs to 13 residues. The chain's CDR3 is CASSFDSHTEAFF.

The genes are TRBV20-1 and TRBJ2-2; absent DNA, TCRdb's TRBD1 call cannot be checked. This CDR3 region has 15 residues. Germline V CDR1 and CDR2: DFQATT, SNEGSKA (reference sequence). The CDR3 protein is CSARAPGVRTGELFF.

V gene TRBV4-3 combines with J gene TRBJ1-1; TCRdb's D call, TRBD1, is unchecked because there is no DNA. Germline V gene lookup returns CDR1 LGHNA and CDR2 YSLEER. CDR3 length: 16 amino acids. CDR3 sequence reads: CASSPGGSNMNTEAFF.

The chain carries TRBV20-1 and TRBJ2-7; TCRdb lists TRBD1, though no DNA is available to test this call. Germline CDR1 DFQATT, CDR2 SNEGSKA (reference sequence). This CDR3 comprises 13 residues. The CDR3 sequence: CSAAGFSSYEQYF.

The gene calls are TRBV20-1 and TRBJ2-3; TCRdb's assignment of TRBD1 cannot be checked, as there is no DNA. Germline V gene data show CDR1 as DFQATT and CDR2 as SNEGSKA (reference sequence). The CDR3 is 15 amino acids. CDR3 sequence: CSARSPTQHPDTQYF.

This chain joins TRBV29-1 and TRBJ2-5; the D call of TRBD2 rests on TCRdb alone, since no DNA is present to check it. Looked up from germline, CDR1 is SQVTM and CDR2 is ANQGSEA. The CDR3 has 14 amino acids. CDR3 sequence reads: CSVEDGRTAETQYF.

The chain combines TRBV11-2 with TRBJ2-5. The CDR3 consists of 13 residues. Germline V CDR1 and CDR2: SGHAT, FQNNGV. Here the CDR3 reads CASSLIGRETQYF.

The rearrangement links TRBV20-1 to TRBJ1-1. The CDR3 has 12 amino acids. Per germline, CDR1 DFQATT and CDR2 SNEGSKA (reference sequence). The CDR3 loop is CSASRQMIGAFF.

The gene calls are TRBV5-1 and TRBJ2-7; the D gene TCRdb calls, TRBD1, cannot be checked with no DNA. The CDR3 spans 15 residues. Looked up from germline, CDR1 is SGHRS and CDR2 is YFSETQ. The chain's CDR3 is CASSLTPGQSYEQYF. Looking up the rest from reference TRBV5-1 and TRBJ2-7 gives the full variable domain: KAGVTQTPRYLIKTRGQQVTLSCSPISGHRSVSWYQQTPGQGLQFLFEYFSETQRNKGNFPGRFSGRQFSNSRSEMNVSTLELGDSALYLCASSLTPGQSYEQYFGPGTRLTVT.

The CDR3 sequence is CASSYLTGEATNEKLFF. The V call is TRBV6-2 or TRBV6-3, the J call TRBJ1-4; with no DNA, the TCRdb D assignment of TRBD1 cannot be verified. The germline V gene encodes CDR1 MNHEY and CDR2 SVGEGT. The CDR3 consists of 17 residues.

The rearrangement joins TRBV7-2 to TRBJ2-5; checking the TCRdb D call of TRBD1 is not possible without DNA. CDR1 and CDR2 from the germline V gene are SGHTA and FQGNSA. There are 13 residues in the CDR3. CDR3 sequence reads: CASSWDEGETQYF. Drawing the rest from reference TRBV7-2 and TRBJ2-5, the complete variable domain is GAGVSQSPSNKVTEKGKDVELRCDPISGHTALYWYRQSLGQGLEFLIYFQGNSAPDKSGLPSDRFSAERTGGSVSTLTIQRTQQEDSAVYLCASSWDEGETQYFGPGTRLLVL.

The CDR3 here is CSVSLDRSFSDVAFF. V gene TRBV29-1 combines with J gene TRBJ1-1; TCRdb's D call, TRBD1, is unchecked because there is no DNA. CDR1 and CDR2 from the germline V gene are SQVTM and ANQGSEA. The CDR3 runs to 15 residues.

The rearrangement uses TRBV4-3 and TRBJ2-5; TCRdb returns TRBD2, unconfirmable since there is no DNA. Looked up from germline, CDR1 is LGHNA and CDR2 is YSLEER. CDR3 size: 18 residues. CDR3 residues: CASSQGSSGGFPVETQYF.

The chain uses TRBV10-3 and TRBJ1-3; the TCRdb D gene call, TRBD1, has no DNA to confirm it. The CDR3 contains 14 residues. Germline loops: CDR1 ENHRY, CDR2 SYGVKD. CDR3 protein: CAISPTGYGNTIYF.

The rearrangement uses TRBV11-2 and TRBJ2-2; TCRdb's D call, TRBD2, is unchecked because there is no DNA. CDR1 SGHAT and CDR2 FQNNGV come from the germline V gene. The CDR3 is 15 residues long. CDR3 residues: CASRPRLRDTGELFF.

The chain recombines TRBV9 with TRBJ2-5. This CDR3 has 13 residues. Per germline, CDR1 SGDLS and CDR2 YYNGEE. The CDR3 spells CASSVDSLETQYF.

The rearrangement joins TRBV6-2 or TRBV6-3 to TRBJ1-5; lacking DNA, the TRBD1 call made by TCRdb goes unchecked. The CDR3 loop spans 17 amino acids. CDR1 MNHEY and CDR2 SVGEGT come from the germline V gene. CDR3 amino acids: CASSFEMRGDSNQPQHF.

The CDR3 loop reads CASSWSTGQINYGYTF. V is TRBV6-1 and J is TRBJ1-2; with no DNA, the TCRdb D assignment of TRBD1 cannot be verified. The CDR3 has 16 amino acids. Germline V CDR1 and CDR2: MNHNS, SASEGT.

The chain links TRBV6-1 to TRBJ1-2. Per the germline V gene, CDR1 is MNHNS and CDR2 is SASEGT. This CDR3 is built from 14 residues. CDR3 sequence reads: CASSEAVRNYGYTF.

V and J are TRBV12-3 or TRBV12-4 and TRBJ1-2; TCRdb proposes TRBD1, but this gene call is untestable without DNA. This CDR3 has 12 amino acids. CDR3 loop: CASSPRGYGYTF.

The chain has TRBV6-6 and TRBJ2-3; TCRdb picks TRBD1, but there is no DNA to check that call. The CDR3 extends over 13 amino acids. CDR1 and CDR2 (germline): MNHNY, SVGAGI (reference sequence). CDR3 protein: CASSQRGADTQYF.